Listed below are T cell receptor beta chains from one sample, sequenced in a study of blood T cell repertoires in COVID-19. The assay was immunoSEQ multiplex PCR, and TCRdb's table has in-frame clones only and misses some. Among fewer than 35,000 clones listed, about 88% were seen once. The sequenced sample consisted of peripheral blood. All receptors derive from a woman in her fifties or sixties with active COVID-19. The CDR3 runs from the conserved cysteine through the conserved F or W. The D gene is left open where the match is weak. Clone size is stated in some rows and not others, as once, few, many or a class when expanded.

TGTGCCAGCAGCGTAGTTAAAGTCGTTAGCTGCACAGATACGCAGTATTTT	CASSVVKVVSCTDTQYF	-	-	TRBV9	TRBJ2-3
TGTGCCAGCACTAGAACAGGGGACGGGGAGCTGTTTTTT	CASTRTGDGELFF	TRBD1	-	TRBV12-3/TRBV12-4	TRBJ2-2
TGCGCCAGCAGCCAAGGGTCGCAGGGGGCTTTAGCTTTCTTT	CASSQGSQGALAFF	TRBD1	-	TRBV4-1	TRBJ1-1
TGTGCCAGTAGTCCCGGGACAGGCCTAGCCTACGAGCAGTACTTC	CASSPGTGLAYEQYF	TRBD1	-	TRBV19	TRBJ2-7
TGTGCCAGCAGCTTACGGGTAGCGGGAGGGCCGGGGGAGACCCAGTACTTC	CASSLRVAGGPGETQYF	TRBD2	-	TRBV5-4	TRBJ2-5
TGTGCCAGTAATAACAGATATGACACTGAAGCTTTCTTT	CASNNRYDTEAFF	-	-	TRBV19	TRBJ1-1
TGTGCCAGCAGTGTGGGGAGGTTAAGGGGGCATGGCTATGGCTACACCTTC	CASSVGRLRGHGYGYTF	TRBD1	-	TRBV6-1	TRBJ1-2
TGTGCCAGCAGCCGAACAGGGTACCGCGCAGATACGCAGTATTTT	CASSRTGYRADTQYF	-	-	TRBV3-1/TRBV3-2	TRBJ2-3
TGTGCCTGGACCACCGGGACAGGGGGCGTGAAGAATGAGCAGTTCTTC	CAWTTGTGGVKNEQFF	TRBD1	-	TRBV30	TRBJ2-1
TGTGCCAGCATCCGGGACAGGGGGACTGAAAAACTGTTTTTT	CASIRDRGTEKLFF	TRBD1	-	TRBV28	TRBJ1-4
TGTGCCATCAGTGAATTACAGGGGGCAGATACGCAGTATTTT	CAISELQGADTQYF	TRBD1	-	TRBV10-3	TRBJ2-3
TGTGCCAGCAGTGATTTGAGGCAGGGCCGAGTCAATCAGCCCCAGCATTTT	CASSDLRQGRVNQPQHF	-	-	TRBV6-1	TRBJ1-5
TGCAGCGCCCGGAACCGGGACAGAATAAGGGCAGATACGCAGTATTTT	CSARNRDRIRADTQYF	TRBD1	-	TRBV29-1	TRBJ2-3
TGTGCCAGCAGCGTAGGGGGGAGGGCTGGGGCCAACGTCCTGACTTTC	CASSVGGRAGANVLTF	TRBD2	-	TRBV9	TRBJ2-6
TGCGCCAGCAGCCAAGACCCCAGGGGGAGGTATGGCTACACCTTC	CASSQDPRGRYGYTF	TRBD1	-	TRBV4-1	TRBJ1-2
TGTGCCAGCAGCGTAGTATCGGGCTCCTACAATGAGCAGTTCTTC	CASSVVSGSYNEQFF	-	-	TRBV9	TRBJ2-1
TGTGCCAGCAGCGTCGGGCCAGGGGGATCCAACGAGCAGTACTTC	CASSVGPGGSNEQYF	TRBD1	-	TRBV9	TRBJ2-7
TGTGCAAGTCGCTTGTCCGACCGGACAGGGTATGGCTACACCTTC	CASRLSDRTGYGYTF	-	once	TRBV12-2	TRBJ1-2
TGCGCCAGCAGCTTGCGGGGAAGGTACGAGCAGTACTTC	CASSLRGRYEQYF	-	-	TRBV5-1	TRBJ2-7
TGTGCCAGCAGCTTTGATACTAGCGGGAGGGGAGATACGCAGTATTTT	CASSFDTSGRGDTQYF	TRBD2	-	TRBV5-5	TRBJ2-3
TGTGCCAGCAGCCGGGAATCTAGTGTCGAGACCCAGTACTTC	CASSRESSVETQYF	-	medium-sized	TRBV11-2	TRBJ2-5
TGTGCCAGCAGCCTATCCTATGGCTCTGGAAACACCATATATTTT	CASSLSYGSGNTIYF	-	-	TRBV7-9	TRBJ1-3
TGTGCCTGGAGCTACAGGGGGAACACTGAAGCTTTCTTT	CAWSYRGNTEAFF	TRBD1	-	TRBV30	TRBJ1-1